Each of the 31 T cell receptor beta chains below was sequenced from the same sample in a study of blood T cell repertoires in COVID-19. Profiled with immunoSEQ multiplex PCR; TCRdb holds only in-frame clones, not every one. This sample has over 300,000 clones, with around 91% found just once. The sample taken for sequencing was peripheral blood. The receptors were sampled from a man aged 18 to 35 with active or convalescent COVID-19.

J is TRBJ1-1 and V is TRBV28, with 10 bases aligning to TRBD1. Unmatched junction bases numbered 12, after V lost 6 bases and J lost 5 bases. Germline loops: CDR1 MDHEN, CDR2 SYDVKM. This CDR3 has 16 amino acids. CDR3 nucleotides: TGTGCCAGCAGCCCGGGACAGGGGACCTTCCGAACTGAAGCTTTCTTT. Protein: CASSPGQGTFRTEAFF. The variable domain in full, with the rest retrieved from reference TRBV28 and TRBJ1-1, is DVKVTQSSRYLVKRTGEKVFLECVQDMDHENMFWYRQDPGLGLRLIYFSYDVKMKEKGDIPEGYSVSREKKERFSLILESASTNQTSMYLCASSPGQGTFRTEAFFGQGTRLTVV.

The rearrangement links TRBV29-1 to TRBJ1-4; unclear D gene. Trimming removed 4 bases at V and 7 bases at J, with 13 bases between. CDR1 is SQVTM and CDR2 is ANQGSEA in the germline V gene. The CDR3 loop spans 13 amino acids. The CDR3: CSVVRSEGEKLFF. The CDR3 DNA reads as TGCAGCGTTGTAAGGTCTGAGGGTGAAAAACTGTTTTTT.

V is TRBV6-5 and J is TRBJ1-3; D call uncertain. The CDR3 sequence is 16 residues long. Germline V gene lookup returns CDR1 MNHEY and CDR2 SVGAGI. Trimming took off 4 bases at V and 0 bases at J, with 13 bases between the two ends. In DNA form, the CDR3 reads TGTGCCAGCAGTTTCCAAACGACTGACTCTGGAAACACCATATATTTT. It yields the protein CASSFQTTDSGNTIYF.

The CDR3 sequence: CASSLFPSPQHF. Written as DNA, the CDR3 is TGTGCCAGCAGTTTGTTCCCCTCTCCCCAGCATTTT. The V call is TRBV12-3 or TRBV12-4, the J call TRBJ1-5; D gene unclear. V lost 3 bases to trimming and J lost 10 bases, with 10 bases between them. This CDR3 has 12 amino acids.

This rearrangement joins TRBV6-5 to TRBJ2-4; D is possibly TRBD2 (5 bases). The length of the CDR3 is 14 residues. Trimming left V 4 bases short and J 8 bases short, with 15 bases between. Looked up from germline, CDR1 is MNHEY and CDR2 is SVGAGI. CDR3 in DNA: TGTGCCAGCAGTTTCCGGACTTCCCGTGACATTCAGTACTTC. Translating gives CASSFRTSRDIQYF.

The chain has TRBV19 and TRBJ1-5; 11 positions agree with TRBD1. Germline V lookup: CDR1 LNHDA, CDR2 SQIVND (reference sequence). This CDR3 is built from 16 residues. V lost 5 bases to trimming and J lost 6 bases; unmatched junction nucleotides: 9. CDR3: CASSPRDRGVIQPQHF. CDR3 bases: TGTGCCAGTAGTCCACGGGACAGGGGGGTAATTCAGCCCCAGCATTTT.

CDR3 nucleotides: TGTGCCAGCAGTTCCCGAGGAGCAGGGTCGGGTTCACCCCTCCACTTT. Translating it yields CASSSRGAGSGSPLHF. V gene TRBV6-2 or TRBV6-3 combines with J gene TRBJ1-6; a weak D match, TRBD1 (5 bases). Germline-derived CDR1 and CDR2 are MNHEY and SVGEGT. The CDR3 contains 16 residues. With 4 bases removed from V and 9 bases from J, the gap between germline ends came to 19 bases.

This rearrangement joins TRBV5-1 to TRBJ1-4, with D possibly being TRBD1 (5 bases). The CDR3 runs to 15 residues. The V gene's germline CDR1 is SGHRS and CDR2 YFSETQ. V was trimmed by 5 bases and J by 0 bases, leaving 11 bases between them. The CDR3 is CASRGRGATNEKLFF. CDR3 bases: TGCGCCAGCAGGGGCCGGGGGGCAACTAATGAAAAACTGTTTTTT.

This clone appeared a single time. This rearrangement joins TRBV7-2 to TRBJ1-2, with D possibly matching TRBD1 (5 bases). The CDR3 is made up of 14 amino acids. Germline CDR1 is SGHTA and CDR2 is FQGNSA. Deletions cut 1 base from V and 8 bases from J, with 14 bases between. The CDR3 sequence is CASSLESGLDGYTF. In nucleotides, the CDR3 is TGTGCCAGCAGCTTAGAATCAGGGTTGGACGGCTACACCTTC.

V is TRBV6-5 and J is TRBJ2-2, with TRBD2 as a possible D gene (5 bases). The germline V and J ends were trimmed by 8 bases and 2 bases, with 9 bases remaining between them. This CDR3 region has 13 residues. Germline assignment: CDR1 MNHEY and CDR2 SVGAGI. The CDR3 loop reads CASGRINTGELFF. The CDR3 nucleotides read TGTGCCAGCGGGAGAATTAACACCGGGGAGCTGTTTTTT.

This chain links TRBV19 with TRBJ1-5; tentatively, D is TRBD1 (5 bases). Germline V gene lookup returns CDR1 LNHDA and CDR2 SQIVND (reference sequence). This CDR3 spans 14 amino acids. Trimming removed 9 bases at V and 0 bases at J, with 12 bases between. The CDR3 DNA sequence: TGTGCCAGCAGGACATCCTATAGCAATCAGCCCCAGCATTTT. Its protein is CASRTSYSNQPQHF.

This chain connects TRBV27 to TRBJ1-1; perhaps TRBD1 as D (6 bases). The germline CDR1 and CDR2 sequences are MNHEY and SMNVEV (reference sequence). This CDR3 is built from 12 residues. Trimming stripped 4 bases from V and 6 bases from J, with 9 bases between. CDR3 residues: CASSSKGAEAFF. The CDR3 DNA reads as TGTGCCAGCAGTTCCAAGGGGGCTGAAGCTTTCTTT.

The rearrangement links TRBV19 to TRBJ1-2; D perhaps matches TRBD1 (6 bases). This CDR3 region has 14 residues. V lost 7 bases, J lost 1 base, and 13 bases lay in between. Germline CDR1 LNHDA, CDR2 SQIVND (reference sequence). CDR3 bases: TGTGCCAGTATTGGACAGTTCCGTAACTATGGCTACACCTTC. It specifies CASIGQFRNYGYTF. Supplemented by reference TRBV19 and TRBJ1-2, the full variable domain reads DGGITQSPKYLFRKEGQNVTLSCEQNLNHDAMYWYRQDPGQGLRLIYYSQIVNDFQKGDIAEGYSVSREKKESFPLTVTSAQKNPTAFYLCASIGQFRNYGYTFGSGTRLTVV.

The chain recombines TRBV9 with TRBJ2-1; tentatively, D is TRBD1 (5 bases). Germline V lookup: CDR1 SGDLS, CDR2 YYNGEE. The CDR3 extends over 17 amino acids. Trimming shortened V by 0 bases and J by 3 bases, and 16 bases separated the two germline ends. CDR3 in amino acids: CASSVDPATRVYNEQFF. The CDR3 region has the DNA TGTGCCAGCAGCGTAGACCCCGCGACCAGGGTCTACAATGAGCAGTTCTTC.

The J gene is TRBJ1-1, the V gene TRBV2, with TRBD1 matching over 8 bases. This CDR3 has 14 residues. V trimming: 2 bases; J trimming: 9 bases; junction bases outside the gene matches: 8. The V gene's germline CDR1 is SNHLY and CDR2 FYNNEI. The CDR3 reads CASSEQGAKLKAFF. CDR3 nucleotide sequence: TGTGCCAGCAGTGAACAGGGGGCAAAACTGAAAGCTTTCTTT.

The chain employs TRBV19 and TRBJ2-2, with D possibly TRBD2 on 5 matching bases. Per the germline V gene, CDR1 is LNHDA and CDR2 is SQIVND (reference sequence). The CDR3 runs to 12 residues. The V gene lost 6 bases and the J gene lost 8 bases, with 10 bases spanning the gap. CDR3 nucleotide sequence: TGTGCCAGTAGGGACGGGGTGGGGGAGCTGTTTTTT. Protein sequence: CASRDGVGELFF.

The chain carries TRBV29-1 and TRBJ2-7; 14 positions agree with TRBD2. This CDR3 spans 13 amino acids. The trim removed 7 bases at V and 9 bases at J, leaving 8 bases unmatched. Germline V gene sequence: CDR1 SQVTM, CDR2 ANQGSEA. CDR3 loop: CSARTSGRPGQYF. DNA for the CDR3: TGCAGCGCTAGGACTAGCGGGAGGCCCGGGCAGTACTTC.

The chain links TRBV6-6 to TRBJ1-4, with 7 bases matching TRBD1. CDR1 and CDR2 (germline): MNHNY, SVGAGI (reference sequence). Trimming at V came to 7 bases and at J to 2 bases, leaving 7 bases not matched to a gene. The CDR3 has 15 amino acids. The CDR3 is CASIAGGHTNEKLFF. The DNA for the CDR3 is TGTGCCAGCATCGCAGGGGGGCATACTAATGAAAAACTGTTTTTT.

The chain links TRBV3-1 (or the pseudogene TRBV3-2) to TRBJ2-5; 13 bases are shared with TRBD2. Germline V gives CDR1 LGHDT, CDR2 YNNKEL (reference sequence). Losses at the gene ends were 7 bases for V and 5 bases for J; bases not matched to a gene: 4. This CDR3 is 14 amino acids long. CDR3 loop: CASKLAGGQETQYF. The CDR3 bases are TGTGCCAGCAAACTAGCGGGGGGGCAGGAGACCCAGTACTTC.

The rearrangement uses TRBV7-2 and TRBJ1-2; 8 bases line up with TRBD1. Germline lookup yields CDR1 SGHTA and CDR2 FQGNSA. J gave up 6 bases and V 5 bases, and 5 bases lay outside the gene matches. The CDR3 covers 13 residues. CDR3 residues: CASSLDRVDGYTF. DNA for the CDR3: TGTGCCAGCAGCCTGGACAGGGTGGATGGCTACACCTTC.

V gene TRBV4-3 combines with J gene TRBJ2-1; 7 positions match TRBD2. CDR1 is LGHNA and CDR2 is YSLEER in the germline V gene. Trimming at V came to 1 base and at J to 0 bases, leaving 3 bases not matched to a gene. The CDR3 consists of 16 residues. The CDR3: CASSQGRGSSYNEQFF. CDR3 nucleotide sequence: TGCGCCAGCAGCCAAGGGCGGGGGAGCTCCTACAATGAGCAGTTCTTC.

J is TRBJ1-5 and V is TRBV9; 7 bases align to TRBD1. Looked up from germline, CDR1 is SGDLS and CDR2 is YYNGEE. The CDR3 has 15 amino acids. Trimming removed 4 bases from V and 9 bases from J; junction bases left unmatched: 13. CDR3 sequence: CASSTRDRPNGPQHF. In DNA, the CDR3 is TGTGCCAGCAGCACGCGGGACAGACCCAATGGGCCCCAGCATTTT.

The rearrangement joins TRBV6-2 or TRBV6-3 to TRBJ1-2; no definite D call. Trimming shortened V by 4 bases and J by 4 bases, and 4 bases separated the two germline ends. Germline V CDR1 and CDR2: MNHEY, SVGEGT. There are 11 residues in the CDR3. The CDR3, as DNA: TGTGCCAGCAGTTCCTTCTATGGCTACACCTTC. Translated, it gives CASSSFYGYTF.

This chain connects TRBV5-1 to TRBJ1-2, with D maybe TRBD1 (5 bases). The CDR3 has 13 residues. The germline CDR1 and CDR2 sequences are SGHRS and YFSETQ. V lost 2 bases and J 5 bases, leaving 10 bases between the germline ends. This CDR3 reads CASSFDRSYGYTF. The CDR3 nucleotides are TGCGCCAGCAGCTTTGACAGAAGTTATGGCTACACCTTC.

This chain links TRBV7-8 with TRBJ1-1; D possibly corresponds to TRBD1 (5 bases). Germline CDR1 and CDR2: SGHVS and FQNEAQ. CDR3 length: 20 residues. The V gene lost 3 bases and the J gene lost 3 bases, with 29 bases spanning the gap. The DNA for the CDR3 is TGTGCCAGCAGCTTTATCCAGATCAGGGTTTATTCCACCCTGCACACTGAAGCTTTCTTT. This translates into CASSFIQIRVYSTLHTEAFF.

The chain couples TRBV6-5 to TRBJ1-6, with TRBD1 as a possible D gene (5 bases). V shed 2 bases and J shed 9 bases, with 11 bases lying between them. Germline assignment: CDR1 MNHEY and CDR2 SVGAGI. The CDR3 has 14 amino acids. The DNA of the CDR3 is TGTGCCAGCAGTTACACGGGGGTTGGTTCACCCCTCCACTTT. Encoded protein: CASSYTGVGSPLHF.

The J gene is TRBJ1-1, the V gene TRBV11-1; a weak D match, TRBD1 (5 bases). The CDR3 runs 17 residues. V lost 0 bases and J lost 1, with 15 bases in between. CDR1 SGHAT and CDR2 FQDESV come from the germline V gene (reference sequence). CDR3 loop: CASSLAVGAVANTEAFF. The CDR3 DNA is TGTGCCAGCAGCTTAGCGGTAGGGGCGGTAGCGAACACTGAAGCTTTCTTT.

This clone showed up just once. The V call is TRBV2, the J call TRBJ1-4, with D possibly TRBD1 on 5 matching bases. Germline V gives CDR1 SNHLY, CDR2 FYNNEI. V dropped 6 bases and J dropped 8 bases, with 16 bases sitting between them. The CDR3 runs 14 residues. In DNA form, the CDR3 reads TGTGCCAGCAGCCTGACAGTGGTGGGCGAAAAACTGTTTTTT. Translation gives CASSLTVVGEKLFF.

This chain uses TRBV4-1 with TRBJ2-1; a weak D match, TRBD1 (5 bases). The germline V gene has CDR1 MGHRA and CDR2 YSYEKL. Trimming shortened V by 2 bases and J by 9 bases, and 8 bases separated the two germline ends. CDR3 length equals 12 residues. In DNA, the CDR3 is TGCGCCAGCAGCCAACAGGGCCCTGAGCAGTTCTTC. It translates to CASSQQGPEQFF.

The J gene is TRBJ1-2, the V gene TRBV27, with D uncertain. The germline CDR1 and CDR2 sequences are MNHEY and SMNVEV (reference sequence). Trimming cost V 4 bases and J 7 bases, with 13 bases left between them. The CDR3 has 13 amino acids. CDR3 loop: CASSSTMGGGYTF. CDR3 in DNA: TGTGCCAGCAGTTCTACGATGGGAGGTGGCTACACCTTC.

This chain joins TRBV6-6 and TRBJ1-1, with TRBD1 matching 7 bases. The V gene's germline CDR1 is MNHNY and CDR2 SVGAGI (reference sequence). The CDR3 is 12 amino acids. V shed 8 bases and J 6 bases; nucleotides not matched to a gene: 6. CDR3 region: CASGKTGPEAFF. The CDR3 bases are TGTGCCAGCGGGAAGACAGGGCCTGAAGCTTTCTTT.